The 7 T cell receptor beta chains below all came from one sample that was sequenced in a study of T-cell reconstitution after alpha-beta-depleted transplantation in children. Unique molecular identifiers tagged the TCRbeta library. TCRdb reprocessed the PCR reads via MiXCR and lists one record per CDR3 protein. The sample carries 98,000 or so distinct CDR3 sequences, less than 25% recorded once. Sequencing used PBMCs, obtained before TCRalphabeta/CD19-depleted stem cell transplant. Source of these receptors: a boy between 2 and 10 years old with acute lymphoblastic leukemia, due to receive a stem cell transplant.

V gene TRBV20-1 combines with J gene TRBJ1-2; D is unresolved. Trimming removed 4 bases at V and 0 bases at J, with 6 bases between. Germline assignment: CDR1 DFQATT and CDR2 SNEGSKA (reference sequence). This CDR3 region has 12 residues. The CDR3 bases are TGCAGTGCTAAGGAAACTAACTATGGCTACACCTTC. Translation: CSAKETNYGYTF.

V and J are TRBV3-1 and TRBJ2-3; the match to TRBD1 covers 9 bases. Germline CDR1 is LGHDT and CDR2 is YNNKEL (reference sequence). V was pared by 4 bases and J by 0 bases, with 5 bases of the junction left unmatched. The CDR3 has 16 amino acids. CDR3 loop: CASSRPGTGSTDTQYF. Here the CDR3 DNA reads TGTGCCAGCAGCCGACCCGGGACAGGGAGCACAGATACGCAGTATTTT.

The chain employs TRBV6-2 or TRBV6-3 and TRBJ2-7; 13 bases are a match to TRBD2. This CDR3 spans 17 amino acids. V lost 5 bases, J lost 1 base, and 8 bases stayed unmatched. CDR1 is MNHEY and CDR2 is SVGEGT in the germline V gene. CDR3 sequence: CASSRRTSGRGSYEQYF. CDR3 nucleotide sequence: TGTGCCAGCAGTAGACGGACTAGCGGGAGAGGATCCTACGAGCAGTACTTC.

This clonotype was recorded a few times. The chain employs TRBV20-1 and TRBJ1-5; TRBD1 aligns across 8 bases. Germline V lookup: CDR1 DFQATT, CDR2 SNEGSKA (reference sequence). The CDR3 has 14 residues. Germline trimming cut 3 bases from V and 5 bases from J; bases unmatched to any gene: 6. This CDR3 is CSASPPGGHQPQHF. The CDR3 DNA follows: TGCAGTGCTAGCCCCCCAGGGGGCCATCAGCCCCAGCATTTT.

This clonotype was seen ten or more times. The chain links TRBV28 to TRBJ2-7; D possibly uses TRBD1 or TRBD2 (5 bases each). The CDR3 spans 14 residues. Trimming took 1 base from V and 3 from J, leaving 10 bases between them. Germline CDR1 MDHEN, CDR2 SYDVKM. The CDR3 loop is CASSLYGAVYEQYF. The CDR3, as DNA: TGTGCCAGCAGTTTATACGGGGCCGTCTACGAGCAGTACTTC.

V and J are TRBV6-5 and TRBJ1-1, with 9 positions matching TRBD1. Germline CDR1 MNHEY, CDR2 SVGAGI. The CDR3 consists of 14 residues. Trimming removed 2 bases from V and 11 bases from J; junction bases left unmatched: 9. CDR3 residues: CASSYGEQGARAFF. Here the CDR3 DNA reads TGTGCCAGCAGTTACGGTGAACAGGGGGCGCGGGCTTTCTTT.

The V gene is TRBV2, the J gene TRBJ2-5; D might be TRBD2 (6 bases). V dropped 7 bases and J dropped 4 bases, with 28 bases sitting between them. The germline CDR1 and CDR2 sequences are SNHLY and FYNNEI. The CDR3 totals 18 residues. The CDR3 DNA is TGTGCCAGCACTCCCGGGCGGAGGGGCGGCATAGGTGGAGAGACCCAGTACTTC. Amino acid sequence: CASTPGRRGGIGGETQYF. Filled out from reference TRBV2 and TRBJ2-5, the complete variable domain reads EPEVTQTPSHQVTQMGQEVILRCVPISNHLYFYWYRQILGQKVEFLVSFYNNEISEKSEIFDDQFSVERPDGSNFTLKIRSTKLEDSAMYFCASTPGRRGGIGGETQYFGPGTRLLVL.